One and the same sample provided the 27 T cell receptor beta chains below, sequenced in a study of blood T cell repertoires in COVID-19. Only in-frame clones appear in the TCRdb table, and some are missing; sequencing was by immunoSEQ multiplex PCR. This table has roughly 380,000 clones, roughly 90% appearing once. What was sequenced was peripheral blood. These TCRs come from a middle-aged woman with COVID-19, enrolled during active disease.

CDR3 sequence: CASSSRAGETTGELFF. CDR3 DNA sequence: TGTGCCAGCAGCTCTAGAGCAGGGGAGACCACCGGGGAGCTGTTTTTT. The chain uses TRBV7-9 and TRBJ2-2, with a possible D match to TRBD1 (6 bases). CDR3 length: 16 residues. CDR1 and CDR2 from the germline V gene are SEHNR and FQNEAQ (reference sequence). Trimming took off 4 bases at V and 4 bases at J, with 16 bases between the two ends.

The chain employs TRBV5-1 and TRBJ2-1; no clear D gene. This CDR3 comprises 14 residues. V was trimmed by 1 base and J by 7 bases, leaving 12 bases between them. Germline CDR1 is SGHRS and CDR2 is YFSETQ. The CDR3 spells CASSLSVLINEQFF. The CDR3 bases are TGCGCCAGCAGCTTGTCTGTGTTAATTAATGAGCAGTTCTTC.

The chain joins TRBV7-9 to TRBJ2-4; tentatively, D is TRBD1 (5 bases). The CDR3 runs 19 residues. Germline V gene sequence: CDR1 SEHNR, CDR2 FQNEAQ (reference sequence). Between the trimmed V and J ends, which lost 5 bases and 0 bases, there was a span of 23 bases. CDR3 loop: CASSLLTSGQTIAKNIQYF. As DNA, the CDR3 is TGTGCCAGCAGCCTACTGACCTCAGGGCAAACCATAGCCAAAAACATTCAGTACTTC.

The chain combines TRBV28 with TRBJ1-4; no definite D call. The CDR3 length is 12 residues. V lost 2 bases and J 8 bases, leaving 6 bases between the germline ends. Germline V gene data show CDR1 as MDHEN and CDR2 as SYDVKM. The CDR3 here is CASSLRPEKLFF. CDR3 nucleotide sequence: TGTGCCAGCAGTTTACGTCCCGAAAAACTGTTTTTT.

The chain links TRBV6-5 to TRBJ1-5; D is unresolved. The V end was cut by 7 bases, the J end by 5 bases, with 12 bases between. CDR1 MNHEY and CDR2 SVGAGI come from the germline V gene. This CDR3 contains 13 residues. CDR3 region: CASTLIQDQPQHF. The CDR3, as DNA: TGTGCCAGCACCTTGATTCAGGATCAGCCCCAGCATTTT.

This chain links TRBV2 with TRBJ1-2; tentative D call: TRBD1 (5 bases). This CDR3 comprises 15 residues. The germline gives CDR1 SNHLY, CDR2 FYNNEI. The germline V and J ends were trimmed by 5 bases and 0 bases, with 13 bases remaining between them. CDR3: CASSPWGETNYGYTF. CDR3 sequence (DNA): TGTGCCAGCAGTCCCTGGGGGGAAACTAACTATGGCTACACCTTC.

The chain couples TRBV7-2 to TRBJ1-2; weak D call: TRBD1 (6 bases). Trimming stripped 3 bases from V and 7 bases from J, with 12 bases between. Per the germline V gene, CDR1 is SGHTA and CDR2 is FQGNSA. The CDR3 runs 13 residues. The CDR3 coding sequence is TGTGCCAGCAGCTTCGAACAGGGAAGTGGCTACACCTTC. Its protein product is CASSFEQGSGYTF.

The chain links TRBV7-2 to TRBJ1-2, with D possibly being TRBD1 (5 bases). Germline V CDR1 and CDR2: SGHTA, FQGNSA. Trimming took off 1 base at V and 7 bases at J, with 22 bases between the two ends. The CDR3 has 17 residues. Here the CDR3 DNA reads TGTGCCAGCAGCTTAGATACAGGCCGAGTGGGGCGCGGTGGCTACACCTTC. Its protein is CASSLDTGRVGRGGYTF. The whole variable domain, remainder taken from reference TRBV7-2 and TRBJ1-2, is GAGVSQSPSNKVTEKGKDVELRCDPISGHTALYWYRQSLGQGLEFLIYFQGNSAPDKSGLPSDRFSAERTGGSVSTLTIQRTQQEDSAVYLCASSLDTGRVGRGGYTFGSGTRLTVV.

V gene TRBV5-1 combines with J gene TRBJ2-3; 12 bases map to TRBD2. Germline CDR1 and CDR2: SGHRS and YFSETQ. The CDR3 is 16 residues long. V shed 4 bases and J 3 bases; nucleotides not matched to a gene: 6. Written as DNA, the CDR3 is TGCGCCAGCAGCCCAAGGACTAGCGGGATTACAGATACGCAGTATTTT. Amino acids: CASSPRTSGITDTQYF. Full variable domain (outside the CDR3, taken from reference TRBV5-1 and TRBJ2-3): KAGVTQTPRYLIKTRGQQVTLSCSPISGHRSVSWYQQTPGQGLQFLFEYFSETQRNKGNFPGRFSGRQFSNSRSEMNVSTLELGDSALYLCASSPRTSGITDTQYFGPGTRLTVL.

This chain joins TRBV5-1 and TRBJ2-7; 9 nucleotides align to TRBD1. V trimming: 3 bases; J trimming: 0 bases; junction bases outside the gene matches: 7. Germline assignment: CDR1 SGHRS and CDR2 YFSETQ. There are 16 residues in the CDR3. The CDR3 sequence: CASSWIQGATSYEQYF. The CDR3 nucleotides are TGCGCCAGCAGCTGGATACAGGGGGCTACCTCCTACGAGCAGTACTTC. The full variable domain, its missing parts supplied by reference TRBV5-1 and TRBJ2-7, is KAGVTQTPRYLIKTRGQQVTLSCSPISGHRSVSWYQQTPGQGLQFLFEYFSETQRNKGNFPGRFSGRQFSNSRSEMNVSTLELGDSALYLCASSWIQGATSYEQYFGPGTRLTVT.

The V and J genes are TRBV7-2 and TRBJ1-6; 8 bases are shared with TRBD1. The CDR3 has 16 residues. Unmatched junction bases numbered 9, after V lost 1 base and J lost 10 bases. In germline, CDR1 is SGHTA, CDR2 FQGNSA. The CDR3: CASSLESGGAESPLHF. In DNA form, the CDR3 reads TGTGCCAGCAGCTTAGAATCAGGGGGCGCGGAATCACCCCTCCACTTT. Full variable domain (outside the CDR3, taken from reference TRBV7-2 and TRBJ1-6): GAGVSQSPSNKVTEKGKDVELRCDPISGHTALYWYRQSLGQGLEFLIYFQGNSAPDKSGLPSDRFSAERTGGSVSTLTIQRTQQEDSAVYLCASSLESGGAESPLHFGNGTRLTVT.

The chain employs TRBV6-5 and TRBJ2-3; D possibly corresponds to TRBD2 (6 bases). The length of the CDR3 is 15 residues. Trimming took off 2 bases at V and 5 bases at J, with 14 bases between the two ends. From germline, CDR1 is MNHEY and CDR2 SVGAGI. The CDR3 sequence is CASSYRGISLDTQYF. The CDR3, as DNA: TGTGCCAGCAGTTACCGGGGGATCTCGTTAGATACGCAGTATTTT.

This rearrangement joins TRBV5-5 to TRBJ2-2; D is uncertain. The CDR3 extends over 13 amino acids. Germline CDR1 is SGHKS and CDR2 is YYEKEE (reference sequence). The V end was cut by 4 bases, the J end by 3 bases, with 7 bases between. The CDR3: CASSQHHTGELFF. The CDR3 bases are TGTGCCAGCAGCCAACATCACACCGGGGAGCTGTTTTTT.

This clone showed up just a few times. The gene calls are TRBV29-1 and TRBJ1-5, with D perhaps TRBD1 (6 bases). Per the germline V gene, CDR1 is SQVTM and CDR2 is ANQGSEA. The CDR3 loop spans 13 amino acids. Trimming removed 6 bases from V and 2 bases from J, with 11 bases in between. CDR3 DNA: TGCAGCGTCATACAGGGAGGCAATCAGCCCCAGCATTTT. Protein product: CSVIQGGNQPQHF.

This chain uses TRBV6-4 with TRBJ2-2; no clear D gene. Germline V lookup: CDR1 MRHNA, CDR2 SNTAGT. V lost 2 bases to trimming and J lost 6 bases, with 7 bases between them. The CDR3 consists of 13 residues. CDR3 coding DNA: TGTGCCAGCAGTGACCAGATGGCCGGGGAGCTGTTTTTT. The encoded protein is CASSDQMAGELFF.

The V call is TRBV5-1, the J call TRBJ1-4; D perhaps matches TRBD1 (5 bases). Trimming took 0 bases from V and 8 from J, leaving 11 bases between them. Germline V lookup: CDR1 SGHRS, CDR2 YFSETQ. CDR3 length equals 14 residues. Here the CDR3 DNA reads TGCGCCAGCAGCTTGGGACAGTTAGGAGAAAAACTGTTTTTT. As protein: CASSLGQLGEKLFF.

The genes are TRBV5-6 and TRBJ1-6; 8 bases match TRBD1. The length of the CDR3 is 14 residues. The germline V gene encodes CDR1 SGHDT and CDR2 YYEEEE. V trimming: 2 bases; J trimming: 6 bases; junction bases outside the gene matches: 1. The CDR3 sequence: CASSLGTGNSPLHF. The CDR3, as DNA: TGTGCCAGCAGCTTAGGGACAGGTAATTCACCCCTCCACTTT.

This chain joins TRBV6-5 and TRBJ1-2; D might be TRBD1 (6 bases). The CDR3 is 16 residues long. V was clipped by 4 bases and J by 5 bases, with 20 bases between them. Per germline, CDR1 MNHEY and CDR2 SVGAGI. This CDR3 reads CASSSTPRGPYYGYTF. As DNA, the CDR3 is TGTGCCAGCAGTTCGACTCCCAGGGGACCTTATTATGGCTACACCTTC.

DNA of the CDR3: TGTGCCTGGGGAGAGGGGGCTGGAAACACCATATATTTT. Protein product: CAWGEGAGNTIYF. J is TRBJ1-3 and V is TRBV30; D might be TRBD1 (6 bases). The germline gives CDR1 GTSNPN, CDR2 SVGIG (reference sequence). CDR3 length: 13 amino acids. V was clipped by 5 bases and J by 2 bases, with 10 bases between them.

The rearrangement links TRBV18 to TRBJ1-1; D unclear. The CDR3 loop spans 16 amino acids. From germline, CDR1 is KGHSH and CDR2 LQKENI. V shed 3 bases and J shed 2 bases, with 16 bases lying between them. The CDR3 coding sequence is TGTGCCAGCTCACCGTACTCCGGGATCCTTAACACTGAAGCTTTCTTT. Protein sequence: CASSPYSGILNTEAFF.

The genes are TRBV29-1 and TRBJ2-1; 8 bases are a match to TRBD1. The junction had 8 bases not matched to a gene; V was cut back by 1 base and J by 0 bases. Germline CDR1 SQVTM, CDR2 ANQGSEA. The CDR3 runs to 17 residues. CDR3 DNA sequence: TGCAGCGTTGAAGGCGGACAGGGAGAGATCTCCTACAATGAGCAGTTCTTC. This codes for CSVEGGQGEISYNEQFF.

This clone showed up just once. The chain links TRBV28 to TRBJ1-1; TRBD1 aligns across 7 bases. The CDR3 is 15 amino acids. V lost 2 bases to trimming and J lost 5 bases; unmatched junction nucleotides: 8. Germline V gives CDR1 MDHEN, CDR2 SYDVKM. This chain's CDR3 is CASSLGTQGRTEAFF. Here the CDR3 DNA reads TGTGCCAGCAGTTTAGGGACACAGGGGAGGACTGAAGCTTTCTTT. The entire variable domain, with the rest obtained from reference TRBV28 and TRBJ1-1, is as follows: DVKVTQSSRYLVKRTGEKVFLECVQDMDHENMFWYRQDPGLGLRLIYFSYDVKMKEKGDIPEGYSVSREKKERFSLILESASTNQTSMYLCASSLGTQGRTEAFFGQGTRLTVV.

In the case of this clone: Other DNA sequences within the sample encode an identical CDR3. V is TRBV9 and J is TRBJ1-2; perhaps TRBD1 as D (5 bases). V lost 2 bases and J 4 bases, leaving 9 bases between the germline ends. Germline-derived CDR1 and CDR2 are SGDLS and YYNGEE. This CDR3 region has 13 residues. The CDR3 DNA reads TGTGCCAGCAGCGTGGGGGGTTCCTATGGCTACACCTTC. The encoded protein is CASSVGGSYGYTF. Drawing the rest from reference TRBV9 and TRBJ1-2, the complete variable domain is DSGVTQTPKHLITATGQRVTLRCSPRSGDLSVYWYQQSLDQGLQFLIQYYNGEERAKGNILERFSAQQFPDLHSELNLSSLELGDSALYFCASSVGGSYGYTFGSGTRLTVV.

This clone was found once. The chain is built from TRBV5-1 and TRBJ2-2; TRBD2 is a possible D gene (7 bases). The CDR3 has 15 amino acids. CDR1 and CDR2 (germline): SGHRS, YFSETQ. V lost 3 bases and J 6 bases, leaving 15 bases between the germline ends. CDR3 DNA sequence: TGCGCCAGCAGCTCCTTACGGGGGGCGCCCGGGGAGCTGTTTTTT. It codes for CASSSLRGAPGELFF.

This chain connects TRBV20-1 to TRBJ1-1; D gene unclear. The CDR3 runs to 8 residues. Germline V gene data show CDR1 as DFQATT and CDR2 as SNEGSKA (reference sequence). The V and J ends lost 7 bases and 11 bases respectively, with 8 bases between them. CDR3 bases: TGCAGTGATCCTCGGGCTTTCTTT. Translating it yields CSDPRAFF.

The chain uses TRBV7-8 and TRBJ1-1, with a weak D call TRBD1 (5 bases). Trimming took 3 bases from V and 2 from J, leaving 10 bases between them. Germline V lookup: CDR1 SGHVS, CDR2 FQNEAQ. CDR3 length: 14 amino acids. The DNA of the CDR3 is TGTGCCAGCAGCTTGGGACTGACAAACACTGAAGCTTTCTTT. It is translated as CASSLGLTNTEAFF.

The chain employs TRBV27 and TRBJ2-7; tentatively, D is TRBD1 (6 bases). This CDR3 comprises 16 residues. Trimming cost V 4 bases and J 4 bases, with 20 bases left between them. Germline-derived CDR1 and CDR2 are MNHEY and SMNVEV (reference sequence). CDR3 DNA sequence: TGTGCCAGCAGTTCGTCTCCAGGGACACAATTATACGAGCAGTACTTC. Amino acid sequence: CASSSSPGTQLYEQYF.